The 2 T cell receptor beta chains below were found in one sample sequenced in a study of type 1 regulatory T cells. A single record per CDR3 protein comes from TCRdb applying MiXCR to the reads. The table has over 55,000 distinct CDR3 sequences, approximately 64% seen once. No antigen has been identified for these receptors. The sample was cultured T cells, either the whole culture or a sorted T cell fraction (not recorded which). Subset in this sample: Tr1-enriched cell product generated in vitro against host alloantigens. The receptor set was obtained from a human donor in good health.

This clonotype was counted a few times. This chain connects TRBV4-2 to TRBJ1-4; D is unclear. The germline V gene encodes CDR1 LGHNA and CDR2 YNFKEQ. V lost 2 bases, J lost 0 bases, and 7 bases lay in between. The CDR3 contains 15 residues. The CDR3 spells CASSQSHSTNEKLFF. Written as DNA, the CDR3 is TGTGCCAGCAGCCAATCACATTCAACTAATGAAAAACTGTTTTTT.

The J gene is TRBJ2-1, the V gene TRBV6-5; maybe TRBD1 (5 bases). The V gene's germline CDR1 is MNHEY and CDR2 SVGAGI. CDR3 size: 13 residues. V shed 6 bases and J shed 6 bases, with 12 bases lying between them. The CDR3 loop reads CASRNPQVNEQFF. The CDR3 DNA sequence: TGTGCCAGCAGGAACCCACAGGTCAATGAGCAGTTCTTC.